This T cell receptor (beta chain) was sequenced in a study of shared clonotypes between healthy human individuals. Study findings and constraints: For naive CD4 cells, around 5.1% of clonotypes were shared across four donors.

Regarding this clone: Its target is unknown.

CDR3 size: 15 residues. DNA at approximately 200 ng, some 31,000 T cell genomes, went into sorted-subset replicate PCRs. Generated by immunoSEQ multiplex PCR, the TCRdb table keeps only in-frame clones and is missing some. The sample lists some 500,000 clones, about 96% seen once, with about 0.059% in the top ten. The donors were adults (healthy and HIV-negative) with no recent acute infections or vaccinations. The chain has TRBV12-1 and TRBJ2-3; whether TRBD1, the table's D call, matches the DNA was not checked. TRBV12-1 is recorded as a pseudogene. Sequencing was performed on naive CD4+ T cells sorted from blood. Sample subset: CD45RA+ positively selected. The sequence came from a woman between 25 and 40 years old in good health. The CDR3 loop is CASSLLRGRADTQYF. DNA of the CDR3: TGTGCCAGCAGCTTGCTCAGGGGCCGGGCGGATACGCAGTATTTT.